The 26 T cell receptor beta chains given below trace back to one sample, sequenced in a study of shared clonotypes between healthy human individuals. Assay used: immunoSEQ multiplex PCR; TCRdb lists only in-frame clones, some missing. Of hundreds of thousands of clones listed, roughly 73% are singletons. The sequencing sample was made of memory CD4+ T cells sorted from blood. Subset given: CD45RA-negative fraction. All receptors come from a woman aged 25 to 39 in good health.

In this sample, this clone turned up once. The chain combines TRBV5-1 with TRBJ2-2; D not resolved. CDR1 is SGHRS, CDR2 YFSETQ, per germline. The V gene lost 1 base and the J gene lost 3 bases, with 4 bases spanning the gap. The CDR3 has 13 residues. The CDR3 DNA sequence: TGCGCCAGCAGCTTGCGTGACACCGGGGAGCTGTTTTTT. It is translated as CASSLRDTGELFF.

This clone was seen more than once but under ten times. The V gene is TRBV4-1, the J gene TRBJ1-5; D is unresolved. Trimming took off 11 bases at V and 4 bases at J, with 15 bases between the two ends. CDR1 is MGHRA and CDR2 is YSYEKL in the germline V gene. The CDR3 has 13 amino acids. The CDR3 nucleotides are TGCGCCGCATCGGGGAGCCTAAATCAGCCCCAGCATTTT. This translates into CAASGSLNQPQHF.

The chain recombines TRBV7-9 with TRBJ2-1, with 11 bases matching TRBD2. Germline lookup yields CDR1 SEHNR and CDR2 FQNEAQ (reference sequence). The V gene end was trimmed by 5 bases and the J gene end by 6 bases; junction bases not matched to a gene: 9. The CDR3 extends over 16 amino acids. In DNA form, the CDR3 reads TGTGCCAGCAGCCAGCCGACTAGCGGGAAGGGCAATGAGCAGTTCTTC. This encodes CASSQPTSGKGNEQFF.

V and J are TRBV7-9 and TRBJ1-1; tentatively, D is TRBD1 (5 bases). V lost 3 bases and J lost 1, with 9 bases in between. The germline V gene encodes CDR1 SEHNR and CDR2 FQNEAQ (reference sequence). The CDR3 consists of 14 residues. As DNA, the CDR3 is TGTGCCAGCAGCTTGCCCGGGGGGAACACTGAAGCTTTCTTT. Its protein product is CASSLPGGNTEAFF.

The genes are TRBV14 and TRBJ2-3; D might be TRBD1 or TRBD2, each matching 5 bases. Deletions cut 2 bases from V and 7 bases from J, with 13 bases between. CDR1 SGHDN and CDR2 FVKESK come from the germline V gene. The CDR3 sequence is 14 residues long. The DNA for the CDR3 is TGTGCCAGCAGCCAACAGGGACCTTCAAATACGCAGTATTTT. It is translated as CASSQQGPSNTQYF.

The chain has TRBV30 and TRBJ2-6; D uncertain. The CDR3 consists of 15 residues. Looked up from germline, CDR1 is GTSNPN and CDR2 is SVGIG (reference sequence). Trimming removed 4 bases at V and 0 bases at J, with 10 bases between. CDR3 amino acids: CAWTKTFSGANVLTF. For the CDR3, the DNA is TGTGCCTGGACCAAAACCTTCTCTGGGGCCAACGTCCTGACTTTC.

The V and J genes are TRBV10-3 and TRBJ2-1, with 7 bases matching TRBD2. Looked up from germline, CDR1 is ENHRY and CDR2 is SYGVKD. The V and J ends lost 4 bases and 8 bases, in that order; junction bases with no gene match: 2. This CDR3 comprises 12 residues. The CDR3 here is CAISATSHEQFF. CDR3 bases: TGTGCCATCAGTGCGACTAGCCATGAGCAGTTCTTC.

The chain uses TRBV7-2 and TRBJ1-5; D is possibly TRBD1 (5 bases). V was pared by 8 bases and J by 6 bases, with 14 bases between. Germline assignment: CDR1 SGHTA and CDR2 FQGNSA. The CDR3 loop spans 13 amino acids. The CDR3 sequence is CASGVQGGQPQHF. CDR3 nucleotide sequence: TGTGCCAGCGGGGTCCAGGGTGGTCAGCCCCAGCATTTT.

J is TRBJ1-3 and V is TRBV4-1; tentative D call: TRBD1 (5 bases). Deletions cut 1 base from V and 4 bases from J, with 8 bases between. The CDR3 spans 14 residues. From germline, CDR1 is MGHRA and CDR2 YSYEKL. The DNA for the CDR3 is TGCGCCAGCAGCCAAGCGGGGGGAGGAAACACCATATATTTT. Translating gives CASSQAGGGNTIYF.

V gene TRBV6-6 combines with J gene TRBJ2-3, with TRBD2 matching over 7 bases. V lost 2 bases to trimming and J lost 2 bases; unmatched junction nucleotides: 4. The CDR3 extends over 15 amino acids. Germline loops: CDR1 MNHNY, CDR2 SVGAGI (reference sequence). The CDR3 DNA is TGTGCCAGCAGTTACCGAAGCGGGAACACAGATACGCAGTATTTT. Protein sequence: CASSYRSGNTDTQYF.

This clone was observed a few times. The gene calls are TRBV14 and TRBJ1-1, with unresolved D. The CDR3 has 13 amino acids. The germline V gene encodes CDR1 SGHDN and CDR2 FVKESK. Deletions cut 4 bases from V and 8 bases from J, with 14 bases between. The CDR3 loop reads CASSPPNSREAFF. DNA of the CDR3: TGTGCCAGCAGCCCTCCCAATAGCAGGGAAGCTTTCTTT.

In this sample, this clone turned up many times. The sample has other DNA sequences that encode this CDR3 too. The gene calls are TRBV28 and TRBJ2-3; the D is unclear. The CDR3 consists of 13 residues. V lost 6 bases to trimming and J lost 0 bases, with 7 bases between them. Germline V gene lookup returns CDR1 MDHEN and CDR2 SYDVKM. The CDR3 DNA reads TGTGCCAGCAGCCCCCAAAGCACAGATACGCAGTATTTT. It codes for CASSPQSTDTQYF. Full variable domain (missing parts from reference TRBV28 and TRBJ2-3): DVKVTQSSRYLVKRTGEKVFLECVQDMDHENMFWYRQDPGLGLRLIYFSYDVKMKEKGDIPEGYSVSREKKERFSLILESASTNQTSMYLCASSPQSTDTQYFGPGTRLTVL.

V and J are TRBV5-1 and TRBJ1-2; TRBD1 might be the D (5 bases). From germline, CDR1 is SGHRS and CDR2 YFSETQ. V was shortened by 0 bases and J by 5 bases, with 8 bases between the two germline ends. This CDR3 region has 13 residues. The CDR3 spells CASSLEGQYGYTF. Written as DNA, the CDR3 is TGCGCCAGCAGCTTGGAGGGGCAGTATGGCTACACCTTC.

V usage is TRBV10-3 and J usage is TRBJ2-7, with D unclear. The CDR3 has 11 amino acids. Germline V gene data show CDR1 as ENHRY and CDR2 as SYGVKD. V was trimmed by 0 bases and J by 7 bases, leaving 4 bases between them. As DNA, the CDR3 is TGTGCCATCAGTGAGTCTTGGGAGCAGTACTTC. It yields the protein CAISESWEQYF.

This clone has a handful of counts. The rearrangement uses TRBV7-3 and TRBJ1-1; 7 positions agree with TRBD1. V was clipped by 6 bases and J by 3 bases; unmatched bases: 7. From germline, CDR1 is SGHTA and CDR2 FQGTGA. The CDR3 spans 14 residues. CDR3 in amino acids: CASSKQGLDTEAFF. The CDR3 DNA sequence: TGTGCCAGCAGTAAACAGGGGTTGGACACTGAAGCTTTCTTT.

The chain has TRBV10-3 and TRBJ1-1, with D possibly matching TRBD1 (6 bases). Trimming pared 2 bases from V and 2 bases from J, leaving 12 bases between. This CDR3 comprises 15 residues. The germline gives CDR1 ENHRY, CDR2 SYGVKD. The CDR3 DNA reads as TGTGCCATCAGTGAGCATCAAGGGGGTAACACTGAAGCTTTCTTT. It encodes CAISEHQGGNTEAFF.

The V gene is TRBV19, the J gene TRBJ1-1; TRBD1 might be the D (6 bases). With 5 bases removed from V and 4 bases from J, the gap between germline ends came to 17 bases. CDR3 size: 15 residues. Germline lookup yields CDR1 LNHDA and CDR2 SQIVND (reference sequence). As DNA, the CDR3 is TGTGCCAGTAGTGCCAGTGGGGGGCTGGGCACTGAAGCTTTCTTT. This codes for CASSASGGLGTEAFF.

V gene TRBV5-1 combines with J gene TRBJ2-2, with 10 bases that match TRBD2. CDR1 and CDR2 from the germline V gene are SGHRS and YFSETQ. V was pared by 5 bases and J by 1 base, with 5 bases of the junction left unmatched. The CDR3 totals 16 residues. This chain's CDR3 is CASSRRTSGNTGELFF. The CDR3 coding sequence is TGCGCCAGCAGTCGAAGGACTAGCGGGAACACCGGGGAGCTGTTTTTT.

This clone was seen a handful of times. The chain employs TRBV2 and TRBJ2-1; a weak D match, TRBD2 (6 bases). CDR1 and CDR2 (germline): SNHLY, FYNNEI. The CDR3 is made up of 13 amino acids. V dropped 4 bases and J dropped 8 bases, with 12 bases sitting between them. CDR3 bases: TGTGCCAGCAGTGCCGCGCGGGGCGATGAGCAGTTCTTC. It specifies CASSAARGDEQFF. Supplemented by reference TRBV2 and TRBJ2-1, the full variable domain reads EPEVTQTPSHQVTQMGQEVILRCVPISNHLYFYWYRQILGQKVEFLVSFYNNEISEKSEIFDDQFSVERPDGSNFTLKIRSTKLEDSAMYFCASSAARGDEQFFGPGTRLTVL.

This clone has a handful of counts. This chain's CDR3 is CASSPGTGGLGEQYF. DNA for the CDR3: TGCGCCAGCAGCCCCGGGACAGGGGGCCTGGGCGAGCAGTACTTC. The V call is TRBV5-1, the J call TRBJ2-7; TRBD1 aligns across 12 bases. The CDR3 spans 15 residues. Germline CDR1 is SGHRS and CDR2 is YFSETQ. After removal of 4 bases from V and 6 bases from J, the junction contained 8 bases not matched to a gene. The full variable domain, with the rest looked up from reference TRBV5-1 and TRBJ2-7, is KAGVTQTPRYLIKTRGQQVTLSCSPISGHRSVSWYQQTPGQGLQFLFEYFSETQRNKGNFPGRFSGRQFSNSRSEMNVSTLELGDSALYLCASSPGTGGLGEQYFGPGTRLTVT.

CDR3 bases: TGTGCCAGCAGCTTGAGGTTGAGACACTACTCCTACGAGCAGTACTTC. Protein sequence: CASSLRLRHYSYEQYF. This chain connects TRBV5-8 to TRBJ2-7; no reliable D call. CDR3 length equals 16 residues. The germline V and J ends were trimmed by 1 base and 0 bases, with 14 bases remaining between them. Germline V gene data show CDR1 as SGHTS and CDR2 as YDEGEE. The full variable domain, with the rest looked up from reference TRBV5-8 and TRBJ2-7, is EAGVTQSPTHLIKTRGQQATLRCSPISGHTSVYWYQQALGLGLQFLLWYDEGEERNRGNFPPRFSGRQFPNYSSELNVNALELEDSALYLCASSLRLRHYSYEQYFGPGTRLTVT.

The rearrangement uses TRBV4-1 and TRBJ2-2; TRBD2 agrees at 8 bases. Germline V CDR1 and CDR2: MGHRA, YSYEKL. Losses at the gene ends were 1 base for V and 5 bases for J; bases not matched to a gene: 6. The CDR3 consists of 16 residues. This chain's CDR3 is CASSQGVASGTGELFF. As DNA, the CDR3 is TGCGCCAGCAGCCAAGGGGTCGCTAGCGGGACCGGGGAGCTGTTTTTT.

The rearrangement uses TRBV5-1 and TRBJ2-1, with 8 bases identical to TRBD2. This CDR3 comprises 14 residues. Germline V lookup: CDR1 SGHRS, CDR2 YFSETQ. J gave up 6 bases and V 4 bases, and 6 bases lay outside the gene matches. CDR3 sequence reads: CASSALAEPNEQFF. The CDR3 nucleotides read TGCGCCAGCAGCGCACTAGCGGAGCCCAATGAGCAGTTCTTC. The entire variable domain, with the rest obtained from reference TRBV5-1 and TRBJ2-1, is as follows: KAGVTQTPRYLIKTRGQQVTLSCSPISGHRSVSWYQQTPGQGLQFLFEYFSETQRNKGNFPGRFSGRQFSNSRSEMNVSTLELGDSALYLCASSALAEPNEQFFGPGTRLTVL.

This clone was counted a few times. The sample holds other DNA sequences that translate to the same CDR3. The gene calls are TRBV20-1 and TRBJ2-5; D gene uncertain. V was cut by 3 bases and J by 1 base, with 3 bases left in between. The CDR3 has 11 residues. Per the germline V gene, CDR1 is DFQATT and CDR2 is SNEGSKA (reference sequence). In DNA form, the CDR3 reads TGCAGTGCTAGGCTCCAAGAGACCCAGTACTTC. Protein: CSARLQETQYF.

The chain combines TRBV7-9 with TRBJ2-7; D is ambiguous. The CDR3 runs to 14 residues. Per the germline V gene, CDR1 is SEHNR and CDR2 is FQNEAQ (reference sequence). Trimming took 1 base from V and 6 from J, leaving 13 bases between them. CDR3 region: CASSLGQTIAEQYF. As DNA, the CDR3 is TGTGCCAGCAGCTTAGGGCAAACGATCGCCGAGCAGTACTTC. The full variable domain, rest sourced from reference TRBV7-9 and TRBJ2-7, is DTGVSQNPRHKITKRGQNVTFRCDPISEHNRLYWYRQTLGQGPEFLTYFQNEAQLEKSRLLSDRFSAERPKGSFSTLEIQRTEQGDSAMYLCASSLGQTIAEQYFGPGTRLTVT.

As to this clone: This likely came from a read error, as a far larger clone is one base away. Other DNA sequences in the same sample also yield this CDR3. The chain couples TRBV11-2 to TRBJ2-2, with 13 bases aligning to TRBD2. The CDR3 sequence is 16 residues long. CDR1 and CDR2 from the germline V gene are SGHAT and FQNNGV. In DNA, the CDR3 is TGTGCCAGCAGCTCCGGACTAGCGGGAGTGACCGGGGAACTGTTTTTT. Protein: CASSSGLAGVTGELFF.